Reported below is one T cell receptor beta chain. Its antigen remains unidentified. The data derive from a study of cytomegalovirus exposure and HLA in healthy donors (dated by TCRdb to about 2017). In the study overall: An earlier analysis of more than 550 of the donors reported roughly 300 Gb of sequence data and roughly 120 million unique TCR beta sequences obtained from about 180 million T cells. Of the roughly 390 genotyped donors, approximately 80% fell in the genetic ancestry cluster associated with self-reported Caucasian donors. About 300 gigabases of sequencing data and 91 million or so unique TCR sequences made up an early release that covered some 640 HLA-typed donors. In the later analysis, no new phenotypic data were used to find candidate immune exposures; instead, reliance was placed on TCR beta sequences and their occurrence across donors. The aim of the study was to test whether cataloging public T cell receptors could identify signatures of past pathogen exposure. A separate validation cohort of some 130 different subjects was used in addition to the approximately 700-subject first cohort. A later analysis re-examined previously published TCR beta repertoires from roughly 650 donors and added high-resolution HLA genotyping to investigate patterns of TCR occurrence. Every discovery cohort repertoire had been produced on one sequencing platform. Four to six DR-DQ haplotypes were handled as single units for association and clustering, since linkage in the cohort was strong. Donor age, sex, ethnicity and CMV serostatus were collected together with the repertoire data. The study combined high-throughput TCR immunosequencing, statistical association of individual TCRs with disease status, and machine learning to predict cytomegalovirus infection status. On average, around 240,000 unique TCR beta nucleotide sequences were sequenced per donor among 398 genotyped donors of the cohort, with roughly 18% of those sequences being non-productive. The number of typed donors differed by locus: about 629-630 for A, B, C, DRB1 and DQB1; 522 for DQA1; approximately 600 for DPA1; and some 470 for DPB1. HLA typing covered class I and class II loci at four-digit resolution. To decide whether each TCR beta V gene segment behaved as functional or pseudogenic, an earlier analysis of some 570 of the donors relied on high-throughput TCR beta sequencing. A later genetic analysis used genome-wide SNP genotypes for about 65% of the roughly 700 donors, treating that subset as a discovery cohort. The study used immunosequencing to profile the T cell repertoires of approximately 630 subjects and linked those repertoires to cytomegalovirus serostatus. Beyond this particular receptor, the publication reports: This cohort had only TCR beta chains sequenced, and the lack of alpha or paired-chain data limited which features could be detected. A later analysis reported that several top co-occurrence clusters appeared linked to parvovirus B19, influenza, CMV and Epstein-Barr virus. The 87-base-pair reads could not distinguish some IMGT-functional V segments, including TRBV6-2 and TRBV6-3, so those segments were excluded. A group of highly shared sequence variants was considered likely to be a technical artifact of the sequencing pipeline. Because HLA typing was unavailable for some donors at each locus, only the typed subset was used in association tests. In a later genetic analysis, fewer N-insertions in productive TCRs were reported among donors in an Asian-associated ancestry cluster than the roughly 710-donor mean. Specific HLA alleles were associated with more than 15,000 TCR beta sequences at a false discovery rate of 0.05 in a later analysis. Linkage disequilibrium might explain the correlated functional status among segregating V segments, but an unknown experimental factor could not be excluded. In a later analysis, HLA-associated TCR beta chains showed more clonal expansion and lower generation probabilities than non-associated chains that were equally common. Because counts were too low, 15 to 20 rarely observed V segments, including chromosome 9 orphons, were left out of the earlier analysis of 500 to 650 of the donors. Most TCR sequences were seen in very few donors, while some public TCRs were found in many individuals. The authors suggested that the approach could potentially be extended to other disease states and immunological phenotypes. Assigning TCR associations to individual alleles was difficult when HLA alleles, especially DR and DQ, strongly co-occurred. In both the original and validation cohorts, the classifier was reported to diagnose cytomegalovirus status with high specificity and sensitivity. Presence/absence analyses assumed roughly uniform sequencing depth across donors, an assumption that may not hold. The study listed 150 to 200 TCR beta chains as associated with cytomegalovirus. An earlier analysis of 587 of the donors showed that most TCR beta V segments appeared in productive rearrangements either about 87% or about 30% of the time, which broadly matched IMGT annotations. In a later analysis, TCR association rates were found to vary across HLA loci, with the most associated TCRs seen for DRB1 alleles and the fewest for HLA-C alleles. A further reported finding was that TCR beta sequences accurately predicted the HLA-A and HLA-B alleles for most subjects in the first cohort. A later genetic analysis associated a missense DCLRE1C variant with V-gene and J-gene trimming of TCR beta chains, and an independent cohort replicated the association. For the cohort, immune exposure information was limited to CMV serostatus. In a later analysis, most CMV-associated TCR beta chains were found to appear HLA-restricted, with HLA associations seemingly driven largely by CMV exposure. Three of the identified cytomegalovirus-associated TCR beta chains were confirmed in vitro to be specific for cytomegalovirus antigens.

The cohort consisted of approximately 670 healthy bone marrow donors. Cohort members were all nominally healthy when sampled, although unrecorded immune exposures were likely present. The donor was CMV seronegative and belonged to the group of over 350 seronegative cohort members. A peripheral blood sample was collected from each donor, and TCR beta sequencing was performed on peripheral blood mononuclear cells. The Qiagen DNeasy Blood Extraction Kit was used to extract genomic DNA from the blood cell samples. Library generation was performed with the immunoSEQ multiplex PCR assay. For the multiplex PCR, a mixture combining 60 forward primers for TCR Vbeta segments and 13 reverse primers for TCR Jbeta segments was used. A multiplex PCR assay on genomic DNA amplified the CDR3 region of rearranged TCR beta genes. Amplified TCR beta libraries were sequenced as 87-base-pair reads on the Illumina HiSeq System. The paper's data handling went like this. Across the 700 or so repertoires, a later analysis counted around 80 million unique TCR beta chains, 8.5 million to 12 million of which were shared by at least two donors. To remove PCR and sequencing errors, raw reads were error-corrected and collapsed into unique sequences using a nearest-neighbor algorithm that merged closely related sequences. To assign V, D and J gene segments, CDR3 sequences were aligned to IMGT reference sequences. For a sequence to be retained, at least a six-nucleotide match to both a V gene segment and a J gene segment was required. Rearrangements were called productive when the CDR3 lacked stop codons and stayed in frame with V and J; all others were non-productive. CDR3 was defined by IMGT convention, running from the second conserved V-encoded cysteine to the conserved J-encoded phenylalanine. In an earlier analysis of roughly 580 of the donors, sequences lacking an unambiguous match to a single V gene segment were excluded. An earlier analysis of a few hundred of the donors classified V segments as functional when productive rearrangements were above 56.7% and as segregating when the standard deviation between donors was above 5%. To diagnose cytomegalovirus status from the catalog of TCR beta chain sequences, a statistical classification framework was built. In a later analysis, V and J genes were assigned by comparing TCR nucleotide sequences against IMGT/GENE-DB human TR gene sequences. In a later analysis, CDR3 sequences and most-parsimonious VDJ recombination scenarios were assigned using the TCRdist pipeline. In a later analysis, each TCR beta chain was defined by its CDR3 amino acid sequence together with its V-gene family, and reads lacking a unique V-gene family were excluded. As a way to deal with suspected cross-contamination and a sequencing artifact, a later analysis dropped roughly 620 nucleotide sequences that were highly shared and had low generation probability. A later analysis calculated a clonal expansion index for each public chain from normalized within-repertoire ranks of inferred template counts. Generation probabilities in a later analysis came from a VDJ recombination model fitted to out-of-frame rearrangements, and those results were checked against IGoR. Hypergeometric tests were used in a later analysis to score TCR-TCR, TCR-HLA and TCR-CMV co-occurrence, with a repertoire-size bias correction applied to the TCR pairs. False discovery rates were estimated in a later analysis by permuting HLA or CMV assignments 20 times. In a later analysis, co-occurring TCRs were grouped with DBSCAN, and TCRdist sequence similarity was added when clustering was performed within HLA-allele-positive subsets. For co-occurrence clustering, repertoires with fewer than 30,000 or more than 120,000 public chains were excluded, along with four or five repertoires with anomalous nucleotide sharing. Not all clones reach the TCRdb copy of this immuneACCESS table, which keeps in-frame sequences only. Checked studies attribute under half of the gap to unresolved V genes and leave the rest unexplained. For V, J and clone size, that table is used; D and trimming come from the DNA. For this sample, the table gives approximately 77,000 clones. The ten largest clonotypes hold approximately 4.2% of the sample.

Reading from cysteine to phenylalanine, the CDR3 counts 14 amino acids. The read is trimmed to its CDR3 DNA, 42 bases read in frame from base 1. In the germline V gene, CDR1 corresponds to SQVTM and CDR2 to ANQGSEA. The specimen sequenced was PBMCs. This receptor was taken from a man aged 25 to 40 in good health and CMV-seronegative. This receptor chain uses TRBV29-1 and TRBJ2-5, with TRBD2 matching 11 junction bases. The tail of the sequence fits TRBJ2-7 better, so the J call may be wrong. The sequenced DNA is TGCAGCGTTGAACTAGCGGGGGGAACCTACGAGCAGTACTTC. Its protein is CSVELAGGTYEQYF.